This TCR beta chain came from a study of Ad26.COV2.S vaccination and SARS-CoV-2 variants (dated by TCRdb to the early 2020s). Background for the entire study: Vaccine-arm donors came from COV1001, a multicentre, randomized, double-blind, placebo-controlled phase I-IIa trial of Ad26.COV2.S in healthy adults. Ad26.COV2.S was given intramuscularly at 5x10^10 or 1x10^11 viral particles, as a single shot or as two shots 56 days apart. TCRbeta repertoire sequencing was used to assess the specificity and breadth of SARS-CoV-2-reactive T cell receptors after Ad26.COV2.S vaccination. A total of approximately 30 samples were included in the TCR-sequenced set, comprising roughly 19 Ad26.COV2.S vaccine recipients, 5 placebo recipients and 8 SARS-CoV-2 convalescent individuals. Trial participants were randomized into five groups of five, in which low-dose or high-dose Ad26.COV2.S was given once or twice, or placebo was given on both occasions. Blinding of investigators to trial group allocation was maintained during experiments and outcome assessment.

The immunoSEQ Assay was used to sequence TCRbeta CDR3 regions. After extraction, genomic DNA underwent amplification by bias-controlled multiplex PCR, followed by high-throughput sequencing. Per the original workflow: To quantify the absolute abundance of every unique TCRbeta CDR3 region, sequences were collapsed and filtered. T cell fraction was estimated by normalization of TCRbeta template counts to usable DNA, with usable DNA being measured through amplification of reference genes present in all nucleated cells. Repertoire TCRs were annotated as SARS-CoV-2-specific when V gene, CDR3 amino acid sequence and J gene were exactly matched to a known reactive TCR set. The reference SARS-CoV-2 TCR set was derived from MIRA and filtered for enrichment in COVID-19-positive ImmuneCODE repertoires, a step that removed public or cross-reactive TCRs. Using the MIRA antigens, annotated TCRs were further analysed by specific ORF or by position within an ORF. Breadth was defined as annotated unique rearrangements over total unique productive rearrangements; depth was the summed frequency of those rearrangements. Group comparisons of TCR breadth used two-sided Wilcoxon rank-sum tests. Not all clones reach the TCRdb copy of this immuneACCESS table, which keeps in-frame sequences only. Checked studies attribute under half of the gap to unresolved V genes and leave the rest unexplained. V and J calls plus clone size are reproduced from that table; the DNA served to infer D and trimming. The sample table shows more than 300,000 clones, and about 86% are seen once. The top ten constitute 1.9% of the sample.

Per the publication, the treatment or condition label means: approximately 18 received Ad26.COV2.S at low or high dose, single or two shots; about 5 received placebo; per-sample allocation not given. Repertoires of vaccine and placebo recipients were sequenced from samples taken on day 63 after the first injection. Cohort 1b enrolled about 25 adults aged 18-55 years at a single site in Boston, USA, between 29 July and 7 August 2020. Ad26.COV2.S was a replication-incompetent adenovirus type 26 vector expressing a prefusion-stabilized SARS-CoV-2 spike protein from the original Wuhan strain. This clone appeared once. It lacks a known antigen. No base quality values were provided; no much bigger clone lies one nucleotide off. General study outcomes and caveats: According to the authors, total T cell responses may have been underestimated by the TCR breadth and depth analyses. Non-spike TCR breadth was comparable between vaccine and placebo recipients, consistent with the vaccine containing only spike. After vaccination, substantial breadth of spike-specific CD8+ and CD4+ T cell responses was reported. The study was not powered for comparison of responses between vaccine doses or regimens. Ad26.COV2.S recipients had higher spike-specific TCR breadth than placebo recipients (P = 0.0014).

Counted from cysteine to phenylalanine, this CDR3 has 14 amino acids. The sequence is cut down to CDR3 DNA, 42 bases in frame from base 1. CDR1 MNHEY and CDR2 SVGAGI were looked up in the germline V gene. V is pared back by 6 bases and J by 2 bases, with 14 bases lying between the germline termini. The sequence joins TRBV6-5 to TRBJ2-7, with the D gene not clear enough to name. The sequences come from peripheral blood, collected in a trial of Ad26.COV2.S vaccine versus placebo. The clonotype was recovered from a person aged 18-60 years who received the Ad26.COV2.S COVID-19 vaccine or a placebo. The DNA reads TGTGCCAGCAGCCAATCCCCGCGGACCTACGAGCAGTACTTC. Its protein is CASSQSPRTYEQYF.